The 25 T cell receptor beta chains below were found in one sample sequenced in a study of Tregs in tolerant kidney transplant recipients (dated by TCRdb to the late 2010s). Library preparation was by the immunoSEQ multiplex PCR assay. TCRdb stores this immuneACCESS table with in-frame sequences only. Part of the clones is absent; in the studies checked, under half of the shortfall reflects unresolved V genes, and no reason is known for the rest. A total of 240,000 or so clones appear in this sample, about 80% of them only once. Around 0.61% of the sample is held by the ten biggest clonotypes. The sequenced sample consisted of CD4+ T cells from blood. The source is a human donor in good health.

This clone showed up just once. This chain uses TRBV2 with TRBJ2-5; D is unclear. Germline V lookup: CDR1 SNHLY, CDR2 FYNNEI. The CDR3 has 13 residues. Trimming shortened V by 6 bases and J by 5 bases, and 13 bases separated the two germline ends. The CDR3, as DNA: TGTGCCAGCAGCCTGTACTCCAGGGAGACCCAGTACTTC. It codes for CASSLYSRETQYF.

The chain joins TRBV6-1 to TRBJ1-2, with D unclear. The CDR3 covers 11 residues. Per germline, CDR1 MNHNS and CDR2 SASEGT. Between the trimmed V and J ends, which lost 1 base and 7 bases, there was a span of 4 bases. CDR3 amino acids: CASSEGVGYTF. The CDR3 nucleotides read TGTGCCAGCAGTGAAGGGGTTGGCTACACCTTC.

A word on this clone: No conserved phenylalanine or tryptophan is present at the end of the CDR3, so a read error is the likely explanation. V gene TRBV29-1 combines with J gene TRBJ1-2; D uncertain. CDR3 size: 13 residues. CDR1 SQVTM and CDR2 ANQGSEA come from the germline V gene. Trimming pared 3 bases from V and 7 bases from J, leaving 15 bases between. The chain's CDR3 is CSVEERSSPGYTS. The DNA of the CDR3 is TGCAGCGTTGAGGAGCGGTCCTCACCTGGCTACACCTCC.

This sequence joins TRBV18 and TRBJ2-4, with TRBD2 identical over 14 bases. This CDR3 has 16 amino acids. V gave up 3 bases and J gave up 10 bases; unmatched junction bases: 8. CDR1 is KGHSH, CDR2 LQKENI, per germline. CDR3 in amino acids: CASSPSGLAGGRIQYF. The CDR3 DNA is TGTGCCAGCTCACCCTCCGGACTAGCGGGGGGTCGGATTCAGTACTTC.

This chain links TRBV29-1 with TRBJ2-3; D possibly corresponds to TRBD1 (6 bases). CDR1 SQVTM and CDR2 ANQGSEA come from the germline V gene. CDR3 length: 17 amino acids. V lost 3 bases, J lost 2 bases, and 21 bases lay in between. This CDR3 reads CSVDLGNWGLYTDTQYF. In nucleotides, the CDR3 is TGCAGCGTTGATCTGGGGAACTGGGGGCTGTACACAGATACGCAGTATTTT.

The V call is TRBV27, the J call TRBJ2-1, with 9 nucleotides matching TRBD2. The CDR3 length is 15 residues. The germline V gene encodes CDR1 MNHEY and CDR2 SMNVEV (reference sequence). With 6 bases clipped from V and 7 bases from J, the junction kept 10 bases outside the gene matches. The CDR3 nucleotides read TGTGCCAGCAGAACTCCGGGACTAGCCCCTAATGAGCAGTTCTTC. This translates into CASRTPGLAPNEQFF.

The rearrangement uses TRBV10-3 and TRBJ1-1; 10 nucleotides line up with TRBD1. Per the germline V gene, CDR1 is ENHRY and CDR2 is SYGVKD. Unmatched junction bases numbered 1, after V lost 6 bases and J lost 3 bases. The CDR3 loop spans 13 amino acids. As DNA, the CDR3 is TGTGCCATCAGGGGACAGGGGTACACTGAAGCTTTCTTT. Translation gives CAIRGQGYTEAFF.

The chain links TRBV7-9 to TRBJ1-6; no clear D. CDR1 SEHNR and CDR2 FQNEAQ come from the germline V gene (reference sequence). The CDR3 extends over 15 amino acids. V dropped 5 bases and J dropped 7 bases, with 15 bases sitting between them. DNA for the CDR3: TGTGCCAGCAGCCCCCCGTCGGGAGGGAATTCACCCCTCCACTTT. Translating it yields CASSPPSGGNSPLHF.

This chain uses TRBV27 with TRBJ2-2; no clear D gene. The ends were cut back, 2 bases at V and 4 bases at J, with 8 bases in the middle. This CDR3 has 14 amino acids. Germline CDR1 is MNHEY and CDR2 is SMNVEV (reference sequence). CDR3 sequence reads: CASSLSRATGELFF. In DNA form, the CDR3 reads TGTGCCAGCAGTTTAAGTAGGGCCACCGGGGAGCTGTTTTTT.

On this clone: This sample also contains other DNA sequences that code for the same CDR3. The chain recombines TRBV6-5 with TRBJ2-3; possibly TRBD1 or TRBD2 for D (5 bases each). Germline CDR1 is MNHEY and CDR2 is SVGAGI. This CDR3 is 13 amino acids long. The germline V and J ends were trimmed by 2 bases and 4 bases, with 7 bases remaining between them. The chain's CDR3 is CASSYRGPDTQYF. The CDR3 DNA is TGTGCCAGCAGTTACAGGGGACCAGATACGCAGTATTTT.

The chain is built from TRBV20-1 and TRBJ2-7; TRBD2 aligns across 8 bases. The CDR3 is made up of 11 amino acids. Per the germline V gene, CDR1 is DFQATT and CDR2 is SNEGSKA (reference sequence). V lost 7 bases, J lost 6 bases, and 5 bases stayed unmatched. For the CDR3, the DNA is TGCAGTGGGACTAGCCTCTCCGAGCAGTACTTC. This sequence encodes CSGTSLSEQYF.

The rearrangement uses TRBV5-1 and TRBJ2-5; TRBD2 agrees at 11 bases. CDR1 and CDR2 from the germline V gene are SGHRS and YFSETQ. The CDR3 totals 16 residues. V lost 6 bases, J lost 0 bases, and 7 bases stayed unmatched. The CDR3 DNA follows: TGCGCCAGCATCAACGGACTAGCGGGTTACCAAGAGACCCAGTACTTC. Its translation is CASINGLAGYQETQYF.

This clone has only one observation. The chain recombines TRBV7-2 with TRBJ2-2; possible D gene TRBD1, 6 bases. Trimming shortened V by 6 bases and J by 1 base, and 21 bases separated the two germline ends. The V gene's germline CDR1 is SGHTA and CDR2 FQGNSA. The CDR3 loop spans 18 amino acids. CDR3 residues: CASRARRLGHGNTGELFF. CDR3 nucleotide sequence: TGTGCCAGCAGAGCAAGGCGGCTGGGACACGGGAACACCGGGGAGCTGTTTTTT.

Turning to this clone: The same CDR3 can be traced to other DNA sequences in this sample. In nucleotides, the CDR3 is TGCGCCAGCAGCTTGACAGCTAACTATGGCTACACCTTC. This translates into CASSLTANYGYTF. The chain has TRBV5-1 and TRBJ1-2; D not certain. The V gene's germline CDR1 is SGHRS and CDR2 YFSETQ. This CDR3 has 13 amino acids. V gave up 1 base and J gave up 0 bases, with 4 bases separating them.

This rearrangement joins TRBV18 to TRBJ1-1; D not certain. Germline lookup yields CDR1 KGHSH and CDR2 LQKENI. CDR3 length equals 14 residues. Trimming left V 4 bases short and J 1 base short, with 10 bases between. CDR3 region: CASSQGPKNTEAFF. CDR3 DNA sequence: TGTGCCAGCTCACAGGGCCCTAAGAACACTGAAGCTTTCTTT. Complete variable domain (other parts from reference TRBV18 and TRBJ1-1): NAGVMQNPRHLVRRRGQEARLRCSPMKGHSHVYWYRQLPEEGLKFMVYLQKENIIDESGMPKERFSAEFPKEGPSILRIQQVVRGDSAAYFCASSQGPKNTEAFFGQGTRLTVV.

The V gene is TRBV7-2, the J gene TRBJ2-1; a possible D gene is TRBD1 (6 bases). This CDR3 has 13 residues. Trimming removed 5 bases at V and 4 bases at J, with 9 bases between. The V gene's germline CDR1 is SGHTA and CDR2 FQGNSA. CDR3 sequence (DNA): TGTGCCAGCAGCAGAGGACAGTACAATGAGCAGTTCTTC. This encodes CASSRGQYNEQFF.

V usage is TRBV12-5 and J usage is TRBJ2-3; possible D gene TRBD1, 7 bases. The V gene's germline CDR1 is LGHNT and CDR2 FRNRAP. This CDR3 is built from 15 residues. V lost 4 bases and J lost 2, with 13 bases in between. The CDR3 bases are TGTGCTAGTGGTTACGGGGGACAGACCACAGATACGCAGTATTTT. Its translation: CASGYGGQTTDTQYF.

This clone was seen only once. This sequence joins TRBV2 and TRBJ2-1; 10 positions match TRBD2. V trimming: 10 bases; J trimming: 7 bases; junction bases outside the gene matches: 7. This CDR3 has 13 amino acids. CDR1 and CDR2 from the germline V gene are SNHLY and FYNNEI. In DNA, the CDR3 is TGTGCCACTAGAGGGACTAGCGTTAATGAGCAGTTCTTC. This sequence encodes CATRGTSVNEQFF.

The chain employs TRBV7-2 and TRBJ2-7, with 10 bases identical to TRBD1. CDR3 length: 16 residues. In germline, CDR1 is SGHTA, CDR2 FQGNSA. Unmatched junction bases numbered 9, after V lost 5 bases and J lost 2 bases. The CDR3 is CASSLTGTGATYEQYF. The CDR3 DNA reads TGTGCCAGCAGCCTAACGGGGACAGGGGCAACCTACGAGCAGTACTTC.

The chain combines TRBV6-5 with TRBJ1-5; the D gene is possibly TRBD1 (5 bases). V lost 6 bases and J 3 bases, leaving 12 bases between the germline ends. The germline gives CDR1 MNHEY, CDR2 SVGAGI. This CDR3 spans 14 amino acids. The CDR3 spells CASSRDSTNQPQHF. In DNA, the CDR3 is TGTGCCAGCAGCCGCGACAGCACCAATCAGCCCCAGCATTTT.

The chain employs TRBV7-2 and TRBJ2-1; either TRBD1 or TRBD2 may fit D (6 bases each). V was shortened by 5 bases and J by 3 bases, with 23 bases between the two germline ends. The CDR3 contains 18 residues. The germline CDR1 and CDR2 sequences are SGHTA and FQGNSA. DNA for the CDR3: TGTGCCAGCAGCCCGAGGGGTCGGGGGCTGATCTTCTACAATGAGCAGTTCTTC. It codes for CASSPRGRGLIFYNEQFF.

This CDR3 is CASSHGGALGTYNEQFF. The CDR3 DNA sequence: TGTGCCAGCAGCCATGGTGGGGCACTCGGGACCTACAATGAGCAGTTCTTC. The chain employs TRBV5-4 and TRBJ2-1, with D possibly being TRBD1 or TRBD2 (5 bases each). CDR1 is SGHNT, CDR2 YYREEE, per germline (reference sequence). V was shortened by 4 bases and J by 2 bases, with 19 bases between the two germline ends. The CDR3 totals 17 residues. Full variable domain (remainder filled in from reference TRBV5-4 and TRBJ2-1): ETGVTQSPTHLIKTRGQQVTLRCSSQSGHNTVSWYQQALGQGPQFIFQYYREEENGRGNFPPRFSGLQFPNYSSELNVNALELDDSALYLCASSHGGALGTYNEQFFGPGTRLTVL.

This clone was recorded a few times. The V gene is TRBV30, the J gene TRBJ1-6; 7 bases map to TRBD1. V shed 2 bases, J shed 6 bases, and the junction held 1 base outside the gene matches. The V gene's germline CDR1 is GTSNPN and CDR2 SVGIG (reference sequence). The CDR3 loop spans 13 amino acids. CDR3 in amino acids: CAWSRDSNSPLHF. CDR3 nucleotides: TGTGCCTGGAGTCGGGACAGTAATTCACCCCTCCACTTT.

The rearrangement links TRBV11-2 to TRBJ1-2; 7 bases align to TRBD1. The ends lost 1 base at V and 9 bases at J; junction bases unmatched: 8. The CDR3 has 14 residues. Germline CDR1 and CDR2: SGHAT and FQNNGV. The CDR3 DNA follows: TGTGCCAGCAGCTTAGGAGGACAGGTGTCTCGCTACACCTTC. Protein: CASSLGGQVSRYTF.

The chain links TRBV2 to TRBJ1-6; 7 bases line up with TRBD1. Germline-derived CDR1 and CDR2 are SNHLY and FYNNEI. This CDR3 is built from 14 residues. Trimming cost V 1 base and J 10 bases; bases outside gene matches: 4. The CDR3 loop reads CASSEEGGWSPLHF. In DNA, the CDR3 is TGTGCCAGCAGTGAAGAAGGGGGCTGGTCACCCCTCCACTTT.